Below are 8 T cell receptor beta chains sequenced from a single sample in a study of blood T cells in healthy people across ages. Using a J-beta primer mix together with a sample-barcoded 5' primer, a second PCR was run for roughly 6 to 11 cycles. Each CDR3 protein is one row after TCRdb ran MiXCR on the 5' RACE reads. Of roughly 700,000 distinct CDR3 sequences in the sample, more than 20% were seen once. This same sample was also part of a study on T cells of mothers and their children.

Material: blood. The receptors here all came from a boy aged 5-17 years in good health.

About this clonotype: An end of the junction differs from the germline gene, which may be a read error. The chain couples TRBV24-1 to TRBJ2-5; D call uncertain. The CDR3 covers 12 residues. From germline, CDR1 is KGHDR and CDR2 SFDVKD. The CDR3 bases are TGTACCACCAGTCCGGGTGGAGAGACCCAGTACTTC. Amino acids: CTTSPGGETQYF.

The J gene is TRBJ2-5, the V gene TRBV25-1, with a weak D call TRBD2 (6 bases). Germline V gene lookup returns CDR1 MGHDK and CDR2 SYGVNS. V lost 4 bases, J lost 2 bases, and 11 bases lay in between. This CDR3 comprises 14 residues. In DNA, the CDR3 is TGTGCCAGCAGTGTGACGGGAGCTCAAGAGACCCAGTACTTC. Protein: CASSVTGAQETQYF.

The sample holds a few counts of this clonotype. This rearrangement joins TRBV29-1 to TRBJ2-3, with unresolved D. The CDR3 totals 13 residues. Germline V gene data show CDR1 as SQVTM and CDR2 as ANQGSEA. The V end lost 1 base, the J end lost 2 bases, and 7 bases lay between the germline ends. The CDR3 sequence: CSVEACFTDTQYF. CDR3 bases: TGCAGCGTTGAAGCCTGTTTCACAGATACGCAGTATTTT.

The chain carries TRBV7-9 and TRBJ1-3, with a possible D match to TRBD1 (6 bases). The J call could be wrong; TRBJ2-3 is a better fit for the DNA end. The CDR3 length is 13 residues. Germline assignment: CDR1 SEHNR and CDR2 FQNEAQ (reference sequence). The CDR3 sequence: CASTEGETDTQYF. As DNA, the CDR3 is TGTGCCAGCACCGAGGGGGAGACAGATACGCAGTATTTT.

This clonotype came up a few times. The J gene is TRBJ2-2, the V gene TRBV29-1, with 10 positions matching TRBD2. This CDR3 is built from 15 residues. Losses at the gene ends were 3 bases for V and 2 bases for J; bases not matched to a gene: 3. CDR1 and CDR2 (germline): SQVTM, ANQGSEA. The CDR3 DNA sequence: TGCAGCGTTGACCGGACTAGCGGTAACACCGGGGAGCTGTTTTTT. Translating gives CSVDRTSGNTGELFF.

CDR3 coding DNA: TGTGCCAGCAGTTCCCCCAGGACAGGGGTGCGCCGCCGTCAAGAGACCCAGTACTTC. The encoded protein is CASSSPRTGVRRRQETQYF. The V and J genes are TRBV27 and TRBJ2-5, with 9 bases matching TRBD1. This CDR3 region has 19 residues. J gave up 2 bases and V 4 bases, and 17 bases lay outside the gene matches. The germline V gene has CDR1 MNHEY and CDR2 SMNVEV (reference sequence).

J is TRBJ1-4 and V is TRBV4-1; 7 nucleotides match TRBD1. Unmatched junction bases numbered 10, after V lost 4 bases and J lost 8 bases. The CDR3 is 15 residues long. Germline values: CDR1 MGHRA, CDR2 YSYEKL. CDR3 nucleotide sequence: TGCGCCAGCAGCCCAGGACAGGTGACGCCGGAAAAACTGTTTTTT. Amino acids: CASSPGQVTPEKLFF.

V is TRBV20-1 and J is TRBJ1-1; no reliable D call. CDR3 length: 13 residues. Trimming pared 2 bases from V and 1 base from J, leaving 8 bases between. Germline V gene data show CDR1 as DFQATT and CDR2 as SNEGSKA (reference sequence). CDR3 DNA: TGCAGTGCTAGAACAGCATCGAACACTGAAGCTTTCTTT. Encoded protein: CSARTASNTEAFF.